What follows are 10 T cell receptor beta chains derived from one specimen sequenced in a study of cytomegalovirus exposure and HLA in healthy donors. The PCR was carried out with 60 Vbeta primers and 13 Jbeta primers. This table comes from immunoSEQ multiplex PCR, and its TCRdb copy is limited to in-frame clones, with some not included. The data contain 150,000 to 200,000 clones, approximately 80% of them singletons. The sample was PBMCs. These receptors were taken from a male donor in good health and CMV-seropositive.

The chain employs TRBV11-3 and TRBJ1-2, with D maybe TRBD1 (5 bases). This CDR3 is 12 amino acids long. The V end lost 1 base, the J end lost 7 bases, and 7 bases lay between the germline ends. Germline lookup yields CDR1 SGHNT and CDR2 YENEEA. Here the CDR3 DNA reads TGTGCCAGCAGCTTAGCAGGGCGTGGCTACACCTTC. Translated: CASSLAGRGYTF.

V gene TRBV7-9 combines with J gene TRBJ2-1, with 10 bases identical to TRBD2. V shed 0 bases and J 8 bases; nucleotides not matched to a gene: 13. The V gene's germline CDR1 is SEHNR and CDR2 FQNEAQ (reference sequence). The CDR3 totals 18 residues. CDR3 DNA sequence: TGTGCCAGCAGCTTAGCCCATCCTCCCCCTAGCGGGAGTTATGAGCAGTTCTTC. This translates into CASSLAHPPPSGSYEQFF.

This clone was observed a handful of times. The rearrangement links TRBV18 to TRBJ1-6; 7 bases align to TRBD1. Trimming took 5 bases from V and 7 from J; bases not matched to a gene: 11. This CDR3 has 16 amino acids. Germline V CDR1 and CDR2: KGHSH, LQKENI. The CDR3 sequence is CASSSTFPTGNSPLHF. CDR3 DNA sequence: TGTGCCAGCTCATCTACTTTCCCGACAGGGAATTCACCCCTCCACTTT.

This clone was seen only a few times. Here the CDR3 reads CASSEAGNSPLHF. The CDR3 DNA reads TGTGCCAGCAGTGAAGCGGGCAATTCACCCCTCCACTTT. The rearrangement links TRBV2 to TRBJ1-6; unclear D gene. V lost 0 bases to trimming and J lost 7 bases, with 4 bases between them. There are 13 residues in the CDR3. Germline CDR1 SNHLY, CDR2 FYNNEI.

The V call is TRBV19, the J call TRBJ2-5, with 7 bases fitting TRBD1. Unmatched junction bases numbered 4, after V lost 9 bases and J lost 3 bases. This CDR3 region has 12 residues. The germline V gene encodes CDR1 LNHDA and CDR2 SQIVND (reference sequence). CDR3: CARRQGEETQYF. The DNA of the CDR3 is TGTGCCAGAAGACAGGGTGAAGAGACCCAGTACTTC. The whole variable domain, filled in from reference TRBV19 and TRBJ2-5, reads DGGITQSPKYLFRKEGQNVTLSCEQNLNHDAMYWYRQDPGQGLRLIYYSQIVNDFQKGDIAEGYSVSREKKESFPLTVTSAQKNPTAFYLCARRQGEETQYFGPGTRLLVL.

This clone was counted once. For the CDR3, the DNA is TGTGCCAGCAGTTTAGGGGGCCAGCCCCAGCATTTT. Protein sequence: CASSLGGQPQHF. The chain is built from TRBV28 and TRBJ1-5, with D perhaps matching TRBD1 (6 bases). The CDR3 has 12 residues. The ends were cut back, 2 bases at V and 7 bases at J, with 6 bases in the middle. Germline V gene sequence: CDR1 MDHEN, CDR2 SYDVKM.

The rearrangement joins TRBV19 to TRBJ2-1, with 7 bases that match TRBD2. V dropped 7 bases and J dropped 8; count of bases not matched to a gene: 8. The CDR3 spans 13 residues. Per the germline V gene, CDR1 is LNHDA and CDR2 is SQIVND (reference sequence). CDR3 in amino acids: CASIMRESDEQFF. The CDR3 DNA reads as TGTGCCAGTATAATGCGGGAGAGCGATGAGCAGTTCTTC.

The gene calls are TRBV28 and TRBJ2-7; D uncertain. Trimming shortened V by 2 bases and J by 2 bases, and 4 bases separated the two germline ends. Per germline, CDR1 MDHEN and CDR2 SYDVKM. The CDR3 is 12 amino acids. In nucleotides, the CDR3 is TGTGCCAGCAGTTTACTACCCTACGAGCAGTACTTC. Its translation is CASSLLPYEQYF.

The gene calls are TRBV28 and TRBJ2-1, with 8 bases matching TRBD2. V lost 2 bases and J lost 9; bases outside the gene matches: 6. This CDR3 is 14 amino acids long. Germline V lookup: CDR1 MDHEN, CDR2 SYDVKM. CDR3 sequence reads: CASSLQRETGEQFF. The CDR3 coding sequence is TGTGCCAGCAGTTTACAGCGGGAGACGGGTGAGCAGTTCTTC.

The V call is TRBV19, the J call TRBJ2-5, with TRBD1 as a possible D gene (5 bases). The last part of the DNA fits TRBJ2-7 better; the J call may be wrong. CDR3 size: 15 residues. Germline CDR1 is LNHDA and CDR2 is SQIVND (reference sequence). CDR3 sequence (DNA): TGTGCCAGTAGTAACCCCAGGCAGGGATCCTACGAGCAGTACTTC. Protein product: CASSNPRQGSYEQYF.